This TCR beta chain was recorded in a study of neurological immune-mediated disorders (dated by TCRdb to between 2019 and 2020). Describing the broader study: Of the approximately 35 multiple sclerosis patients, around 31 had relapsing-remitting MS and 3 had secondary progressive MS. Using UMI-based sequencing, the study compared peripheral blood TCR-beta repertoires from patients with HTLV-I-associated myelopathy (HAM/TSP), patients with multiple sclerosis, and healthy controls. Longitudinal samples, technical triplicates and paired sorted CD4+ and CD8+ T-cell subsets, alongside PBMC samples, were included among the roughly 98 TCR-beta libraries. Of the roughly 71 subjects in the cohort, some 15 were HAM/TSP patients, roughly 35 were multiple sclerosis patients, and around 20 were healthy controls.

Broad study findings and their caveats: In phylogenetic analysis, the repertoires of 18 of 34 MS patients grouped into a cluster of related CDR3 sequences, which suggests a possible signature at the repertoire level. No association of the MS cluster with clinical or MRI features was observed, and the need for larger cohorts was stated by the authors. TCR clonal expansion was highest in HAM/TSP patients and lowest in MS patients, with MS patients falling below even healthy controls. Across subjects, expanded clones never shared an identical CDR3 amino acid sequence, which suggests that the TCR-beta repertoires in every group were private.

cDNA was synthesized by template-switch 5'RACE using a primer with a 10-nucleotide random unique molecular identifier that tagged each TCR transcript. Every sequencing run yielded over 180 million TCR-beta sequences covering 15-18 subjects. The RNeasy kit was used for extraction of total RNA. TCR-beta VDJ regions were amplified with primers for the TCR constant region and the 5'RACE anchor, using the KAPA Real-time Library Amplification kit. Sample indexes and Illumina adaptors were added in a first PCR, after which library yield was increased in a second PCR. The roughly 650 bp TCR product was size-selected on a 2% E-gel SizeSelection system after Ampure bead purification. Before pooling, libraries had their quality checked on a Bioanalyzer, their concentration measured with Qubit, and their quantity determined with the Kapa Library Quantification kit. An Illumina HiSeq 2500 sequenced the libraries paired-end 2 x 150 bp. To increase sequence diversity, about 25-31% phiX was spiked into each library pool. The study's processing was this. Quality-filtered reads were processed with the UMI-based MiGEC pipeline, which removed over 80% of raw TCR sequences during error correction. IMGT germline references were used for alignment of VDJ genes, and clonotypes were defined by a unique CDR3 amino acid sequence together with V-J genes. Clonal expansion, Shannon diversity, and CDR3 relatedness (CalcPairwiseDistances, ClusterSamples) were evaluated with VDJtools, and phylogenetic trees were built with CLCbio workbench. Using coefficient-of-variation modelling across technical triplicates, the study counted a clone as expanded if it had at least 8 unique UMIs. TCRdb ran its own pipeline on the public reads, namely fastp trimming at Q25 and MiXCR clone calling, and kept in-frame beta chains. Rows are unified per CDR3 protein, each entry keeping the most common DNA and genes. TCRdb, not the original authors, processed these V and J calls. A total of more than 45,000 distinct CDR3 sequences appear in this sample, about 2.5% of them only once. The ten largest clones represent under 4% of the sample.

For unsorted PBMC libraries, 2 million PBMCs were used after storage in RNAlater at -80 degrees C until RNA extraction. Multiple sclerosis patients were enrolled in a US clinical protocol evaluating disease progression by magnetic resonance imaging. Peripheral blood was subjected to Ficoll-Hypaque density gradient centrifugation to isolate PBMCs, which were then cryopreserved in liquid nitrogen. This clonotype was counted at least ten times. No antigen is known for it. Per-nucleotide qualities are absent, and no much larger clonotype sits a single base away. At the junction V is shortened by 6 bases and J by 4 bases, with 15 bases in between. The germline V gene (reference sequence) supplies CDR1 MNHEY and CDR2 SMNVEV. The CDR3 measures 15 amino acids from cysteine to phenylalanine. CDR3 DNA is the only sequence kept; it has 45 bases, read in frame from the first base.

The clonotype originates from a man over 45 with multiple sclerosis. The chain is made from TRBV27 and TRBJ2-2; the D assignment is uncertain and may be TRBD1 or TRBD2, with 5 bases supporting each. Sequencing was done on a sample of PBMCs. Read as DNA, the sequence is TGTGCCAGCAGATTAGGGACGCAGCTCACCGGGGAGCTGTTTTTT. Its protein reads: CASRLGTQLTGELFF.